These 11 T cell receptor beta chains were all obtained from the same sample, sequenced in a study of neoadjuvant anti-PD-1 for oral cavity cancer. Only in-frame clones appear in the TCRdb table, and some are missing; sequencing was by immunoSEQ multiplex PCR. The table records around 9,800 clones, about 50% of them present only once. Source: tumor tissue, taken before nivolumab (anti-PD-1) treatment. These receptors all stem from a person between 35 and 79 years old with oral cavity squamous cell carcinoma.

V is TRBV4-2 and J is TRBJ1-2; TRBD1 might be the D (5 bases). In germline, CDR1 is LGHNA, CDR2 YNFKEQ. The CDR3 runs to 15 residues. V dropped 2 bases and J dropped 3 bases, with 13 bases sitting between them. CDR3 in DNA: TGTGCCAGCAGCCAAATTCAGGGATTAGACTATGGCTACACCTTC. Protein sequence: CASSQIQGLDYGYTF.

The sample holds a few counts of this clone. The chain is built from TRBV5-5 and TRBJ1-5; the D is unclear. This CDR3 region has 11 residues. In germline, CDR1 is SGHKS, CDR2 YYEKEE (reference sequence). V lost 3 bases, J lost 4 bases, and 2 bases lay in between. CDR3 coding DNA: TGTGCCAGCAGCTCAAATCAGCCCCAGCATTTT. Amino acid sequence: CASSSNQPQHF.

CDR3 bases: TGTGCCATGCGGGACAGGGCGTTAGATACGCAGTATTTT. This gives the protein CAMRDRALDTQYF. The chain joins TRBV5-8 to TRBJ2-3, with 9 bases aligning to TRBD1. Germline values: CDR1 SGHTS, CDR2 YDEGEE. The CDR3 has 13 amino acids. The J segment lost 5 bases and the V segment lost 9 bases, leaving 7 bases of the junction unmatched.

The chain couples TRBV7-9 to TRBJ1-1; D gene ambiguous. The CDR3 runs 15 residues. Germline CDR1 is SEHNR and CDR2 is FQNEAQ (reference sequence). V lost 5 bases to trimming and J lost 0 bases, with 13 bases between them. CDR3 amino acids: CASSPRGGLNTEAFF. The CDR3 bases are TGTGCCAGCAGCCCCCGCGGAGGATTGAACACTGAAGCTTTCTTT. Variable domain in full (rest from reference TRBV7-9 and TRBJ1-1): DTGVSQNPRHKITKRGQNVTFRCDPISEHNRLYWYRQTLGQGPEFLTYFQNEAQLEKSRLLSDRFSAERPKGSFSTLEIQRTEQGDSAMYLCASSPRGGLNTEAFFGQGTRLTVV.

This chain uses TRBV2 with TRBJ1-3, with TRBD1 matching 8 bases. V was pared by 6 bases and J by 0 bases, with 13 bases of the junction left unmatched. Germline lookup yields CDR1 SNHLY and CDR2 FYNNEI. CDR3 size: 18 residues. CDR3 in DNA: TGTGCCAGCAGGCCCCGGGACAGGCCTTATAGCTCTGGAAACACCATATATTTT. This codes for CASRPRDRPYSSGNTIYF. The variable domain in full, with the rest retrieved from reference TRBV2 and TRBJ1-3, is EPEVTQTPSHQVTQMGQEVILRCVPISNHLYFYWYRQILGQKVEFLVSFYNNEISEKSEIFDDQFSVERPDGSNFTLKIRSTKLEDSAMYFCASRPRDRPYSSGNTIYFGEGSWLTVV.

This clone was picked up a small number of times. The chain uses TRBV18 and TRBJ2-1, with D possibly being TRBD1 (6 bases). V was cut by 5 bases and J by 7 bases, with 15 bases left in between. CDR3 length equals 14 residues. Germline V gene lookup returns CDR1 KGHSH and CDR2 LQKENI. The chain's CDR3 is CASSAGQPGNEQFF. The CDR3 bases are TGTGCCAGCTCAGCCGGACAGCCGGGGAATGAGCAGTTCTTC.

This sequence joins TRBV7-2 and TRBJ2-2; 7 bases line up with TRBD2. The J segment lost 10 bases and the V segment lost 8 bases, leaving 10 bases of the junction unmatched. The germline V gene encodes CDR1 SGHTA and CDR2 FQGNSA. The CDR3 sequence is 13 residues long. CDR3 nucleotide sequence: TGTGCCAGCTTCTTGGGGGGGGGTGCGGAGCTGTTTTTT. The encoded protein is CASFLGGGAELFF.

The V gene is TRBV5-4, the J gene TRBJ1-6; 8 bases are shared with TRBD1. Germline V gives CDR1 SGHNT, CDR2 YYREEE (reference sequence). The CDR3 extends over 16 amino acids. The trim removed 2 bases at V and 4 bases at J, leaving 5 bases unmatched. Here the CDR3 reads CASSLSTGAYNSPLHF. Written as DNA, the CDR3 is TGTGCCAGCAGCTTATCGACAGGGGCTTATAATTCACCCCTCCACTTT.

The rearrangement uses TRBV5-4 and TRBJ2-7; possibly TRBD1 for D (6 bases). CDR3 length: 12 amino acids. Germline V gene data show CDR1 as SGHNT and CDR2 as YYREEE (reference sequence). Trimming stripped 4 bases from V and 6 bases from J, with 11 bases between. The CDR3 is CASSTSRGEQYF. CDR3 in DNA: TGTGCCAGCAGCACATCCAGGGGCGAGCAGTACTTC.

The chain couples TRBV28 to TRBJ1-2; 10 bases agree with TRBD1. The CDR3 sequence is 14 residues long. The trim removed 4 bases at V and 8 bases at J, leaving 7 bases unmatched. The germline CDR1 and CDR2 sequences are MDHEN and SYDVKM. CDR3 protein: CASSYPRDRGGYTF. CDR3 sequence (DNA): TGTGCCAGCAGTTACCCAAGGGACAGGGGAGGCTACACCTTC.

This rearrangement joins TRBV28 to TRBJ2-7; TRBD1 might be the D (7 bases). With 2 bases removed from V and 0 bases from J, the gap between germline ends came to 14 bases. The germline gives CDR1 MDHEN, CDR2 SYDVKM. The CDR3 consists of 16 residues. CDR3 region: CASSLRAGQLSYEQYF. Written as DNA, the CDR3 is TGTGCCAGCAGTTTACGCGCGGGACAGCTCTCCTACGAGCAGTACTTC.